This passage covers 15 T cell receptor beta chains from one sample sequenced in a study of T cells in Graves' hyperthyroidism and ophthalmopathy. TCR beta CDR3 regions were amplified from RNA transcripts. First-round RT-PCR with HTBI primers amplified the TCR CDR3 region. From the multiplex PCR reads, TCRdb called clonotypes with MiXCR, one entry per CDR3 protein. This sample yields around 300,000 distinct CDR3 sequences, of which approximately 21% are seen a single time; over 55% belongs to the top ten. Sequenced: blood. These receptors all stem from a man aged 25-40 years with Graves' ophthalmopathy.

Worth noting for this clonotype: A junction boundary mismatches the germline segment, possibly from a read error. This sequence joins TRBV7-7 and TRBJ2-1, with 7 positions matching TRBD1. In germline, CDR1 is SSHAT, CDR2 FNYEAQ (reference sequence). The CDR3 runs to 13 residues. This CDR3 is CASSRDRYNEQFF. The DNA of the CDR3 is TGTGCTAGCAGCCGGGACAGATACAATGAGCAGTTCTTC.

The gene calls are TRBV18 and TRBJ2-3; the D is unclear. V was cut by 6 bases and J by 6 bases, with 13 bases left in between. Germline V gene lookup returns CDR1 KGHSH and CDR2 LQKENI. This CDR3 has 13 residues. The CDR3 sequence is CASSPGLGDTQYF. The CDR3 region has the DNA TGTGCCAGCTCCCCTGGGCTGGGTGATACGCAGTATTTT.

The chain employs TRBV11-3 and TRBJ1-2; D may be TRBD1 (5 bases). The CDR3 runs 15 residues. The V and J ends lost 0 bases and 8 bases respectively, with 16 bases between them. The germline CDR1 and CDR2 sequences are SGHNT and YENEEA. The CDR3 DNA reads TGTGCCAGCAGCTTAGAAGGGGCAGGAGACCTCGGCTACACCTTC. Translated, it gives CASSLEGAGDLGYTF.

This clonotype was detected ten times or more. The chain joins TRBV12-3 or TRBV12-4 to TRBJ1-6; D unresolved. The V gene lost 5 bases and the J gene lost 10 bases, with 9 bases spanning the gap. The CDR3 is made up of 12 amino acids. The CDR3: CASSTNKSPLHF. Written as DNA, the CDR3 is TGTGCCAGCAGTACCAACAAATCACCCCTCCACTTT.

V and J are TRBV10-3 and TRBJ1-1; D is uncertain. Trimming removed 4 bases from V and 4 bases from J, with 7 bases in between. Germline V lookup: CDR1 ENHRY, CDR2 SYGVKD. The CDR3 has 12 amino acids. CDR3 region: CAISVLGTEAFF. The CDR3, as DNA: TGTGCCATCAGTGTTCTAGGCACTGAAGCTTTCTTT.

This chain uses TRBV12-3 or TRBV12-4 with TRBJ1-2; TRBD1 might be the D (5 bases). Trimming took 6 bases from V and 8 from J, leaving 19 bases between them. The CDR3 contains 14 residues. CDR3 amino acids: CASSPTGPFGGYTF. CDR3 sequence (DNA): TGTGCCAGCAGCCCCACAGGTCCTTTCGGCGGCTACACCTTC.

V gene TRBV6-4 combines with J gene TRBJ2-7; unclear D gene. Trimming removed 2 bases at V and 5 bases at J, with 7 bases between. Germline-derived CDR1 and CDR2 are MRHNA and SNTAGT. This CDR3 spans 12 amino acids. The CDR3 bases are TGTGCCAGCAGTGACGATGTACACGAGCAGTACTTC. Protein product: CASSDDVHEQYF.

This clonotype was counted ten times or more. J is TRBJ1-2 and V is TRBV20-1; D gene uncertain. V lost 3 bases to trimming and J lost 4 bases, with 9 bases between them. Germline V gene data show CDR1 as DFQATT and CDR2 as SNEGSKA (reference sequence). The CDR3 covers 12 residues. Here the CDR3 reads CSASWKRYGYTF. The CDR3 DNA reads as TGCAGTGCTAGCTGGAAGCGCTATGGCTACACCTTC.

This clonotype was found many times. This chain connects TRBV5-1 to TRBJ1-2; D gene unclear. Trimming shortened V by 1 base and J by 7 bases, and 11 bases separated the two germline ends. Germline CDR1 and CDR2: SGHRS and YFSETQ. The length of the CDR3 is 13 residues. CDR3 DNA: TGCGCCAGCAGCTTGATGAGCCAGACTGGCTACACCTTC. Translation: CASSLMSQTGYTF.

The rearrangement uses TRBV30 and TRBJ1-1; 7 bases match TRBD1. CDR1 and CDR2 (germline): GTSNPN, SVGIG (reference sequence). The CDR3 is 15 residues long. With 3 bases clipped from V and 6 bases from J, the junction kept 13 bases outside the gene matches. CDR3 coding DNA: TGTGCCTGGAGAAAATTTGGTTCGGACAGGCCTGAAGCTTTCTTT. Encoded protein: CAWRKFGSDRPEAFF.

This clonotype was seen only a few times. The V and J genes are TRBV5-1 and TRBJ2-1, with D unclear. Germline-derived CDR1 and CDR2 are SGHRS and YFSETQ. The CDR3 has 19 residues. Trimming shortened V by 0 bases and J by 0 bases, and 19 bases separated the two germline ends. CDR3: CASSLAKPFWVISYNEQFF. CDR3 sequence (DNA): TGCGCCAGCAGCTTGGCCAAGCCATTCTGGGTAATCTCCTACAATGAGCAGTTCTTC.

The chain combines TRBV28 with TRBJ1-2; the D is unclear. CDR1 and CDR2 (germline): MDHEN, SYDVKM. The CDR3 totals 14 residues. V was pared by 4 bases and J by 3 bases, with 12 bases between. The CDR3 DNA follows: TGTGCCAGCAGTTCGATGGACTTTTACTATGGCTACACCTTC. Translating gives CASSSMDFYYGYTF.

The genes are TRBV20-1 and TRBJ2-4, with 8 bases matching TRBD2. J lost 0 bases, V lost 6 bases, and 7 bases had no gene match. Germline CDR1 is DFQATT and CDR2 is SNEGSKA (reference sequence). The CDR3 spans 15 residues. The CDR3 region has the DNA TGCAGTGCCCAGACTAGCGCCTTAGCCAAAAACATTCAGTACTTC. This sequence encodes CSAQTSALAKNIQYF.

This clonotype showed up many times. CDR3 residues: CASSLGGQAGRTEAFF. CDR3 DNA: TGTGCCAGCAGCTTGGGGGGACAGGCGGGACGCACTGAAGCTTTCTTT. J is TRBJ1-1 and V is TRBV5-5; 8 bases align to TRBD1. V was clipped by 0 bases and J by 4 bases; unmatched bases: 8. This CDR3 has 16 amino acids. Per germline, CDR1 SGHKS and CDR2 YYEKEE (reference sequence).

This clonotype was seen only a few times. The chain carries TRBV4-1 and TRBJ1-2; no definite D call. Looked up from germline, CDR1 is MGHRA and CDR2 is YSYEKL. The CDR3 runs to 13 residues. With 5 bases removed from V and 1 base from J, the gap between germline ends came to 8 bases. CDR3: CASSYRNNYGYTF. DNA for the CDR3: TGCGCCAGCAGCTATAGAAATAACTATGGCTACACCTTC.